This entry features one T cell receptor (beta chain) sequence. This CDR3 spans 15 amino acids. CDR1 and CDR2 (germline): SGHTA, FQGNSA. V lost 1 base to trimming and J lost 2 bases; unmatched junction nucleotides: 5. Measured with immunoSEQ multiplex PCR; TCRdb has only the in-frame clones, and not every one. The table has 200,000 to 300,000 clones, approximately 82% seen once. This specimen belongs to a study of blood T cell repertoires in COVID-19. J is TRBJ2-7 and V is TRBV7-2; 7 nucleotides align to TRBD2. This receptor was identified in a man aged 35-49 years who had recovered from COVID-19. The sample was peripheral blood. CDR3 nucleotides: TGTGCCAGCAGCTTAGGCGGGAGTGGAGCCTACGAGCAGTACTTC. It yields the protein CASSLGGSGAYEQYF.